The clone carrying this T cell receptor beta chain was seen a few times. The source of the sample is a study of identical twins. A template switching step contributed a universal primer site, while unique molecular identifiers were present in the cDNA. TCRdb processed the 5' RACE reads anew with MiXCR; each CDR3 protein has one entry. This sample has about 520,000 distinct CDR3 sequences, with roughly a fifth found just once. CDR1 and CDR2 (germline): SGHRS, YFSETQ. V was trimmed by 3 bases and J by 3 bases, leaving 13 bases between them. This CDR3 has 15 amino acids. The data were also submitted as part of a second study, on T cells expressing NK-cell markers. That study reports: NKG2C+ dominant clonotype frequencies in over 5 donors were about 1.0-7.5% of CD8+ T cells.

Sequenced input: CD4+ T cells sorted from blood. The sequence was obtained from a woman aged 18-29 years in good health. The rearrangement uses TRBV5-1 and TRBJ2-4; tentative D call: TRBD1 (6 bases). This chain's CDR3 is CASSSDSPSKNIQYF. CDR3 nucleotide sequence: TGCGCCAGCAGCTCGGACAGCCCAAGCAAAAACATTCAGTACTTC.